This TCR beta chain emerged from a study of cytomegalovirus exposure and HLA in healthy donors. Libraries were prepared by immunoSEQ multiplex PCR; TCRdb keeps only in-frame clonotypes and omits some of them. This table has about 200,000 clones, around 80% appearing once. Broader study findings: Published work reported that the classifier diagnosed cytomegalovirus status with high specificity and sensitivity.

For this clone: Its antigen is not known.

This CDR3 spans 14 amino acids. V shed 4 bases, J shed 11 bases, and the junction held 13 bases outside the gene matches. Germline V gene data show CDR1 as MGHDK and CDR2 as SYGVNS. The sequencing input was PBMCs. This sequence joins TRBV25-1 and TRBJ1-1; 7 positions agree with TRBD1. The TCR comes from a woman between 25 and 40 years old in good health and CMV-seronegative. CDR3 loop: CASSAKTGIARAFF. CDR3 nucleotide sequence: TGTGCCAGCAGTGCCAAGACAGGGATCGCTAGGGCTTTCTTT.